These 3 T cell receptor beta chains were all obtained from the same sample, sequenced in a study of identical twins. Via MiXCR, TCRdb re-called the 5' RACE reads, giving one row per CDR3 protein. The table lists 500,000 to 700,000 distinct CDR3 sequences, 7.1% of them singletons. These data also featured in a second study, about yellow fever vaccine responses in identical twins.

Sequences were obtained from PBMCs. The source of these receptors is a young woman in good health.

The chain links TRBV5-1 to TRBJ1-1, with D unclear. The germline V gene has CDR1 SGHRS and CDR2 YFSETQ. This CDR3 has 14 amino acids. V shed 0 bases and J shed 0 bases, with 6 bases lying between them. The chain's CDR3 is CASSLEIMNTEAFF. Written as DNA, the CDR3 is TGCGCCAGCAGCTTGGAGATAATGAACACTGAAGCTTTCTTT.

V usage is TRBV27 and J usage is TRBJ2-7; D may be TRBD1 or TRBD2 (5 bases each). CDR1 and CDR2 from the germline V gene are MNHEY and SMNVEV (reference sequence). CDR3 length equals 15 residues. The V and J ends lost 6 bases and 2 bases respectively, with 17 bases between them. The CDR3 loop is CASRLLGQGAYEQYF. Written as DNA, the CDR3 is TGTGCCAGCAGACTACTAGGGCAGGGAGCCTACGAGCAGTACTTC.

This clonotype was counted a few times. The chain links TRBV7-9 to TRBJ2-7; D ambiguous. V lost 5 bases, J lost 3 bases, and 8 bases lay in between. The V gene's germline CDR1 is SEHNR and CDR2 FQNEAQ (reference sequence). The CDR3 length is 12 residues. In DNA form, the CDR3 reads TGTGCCAGCAGCGCCTCCATCTACGAGCAGTACTTC. Protein: CASSASIYEQYF.